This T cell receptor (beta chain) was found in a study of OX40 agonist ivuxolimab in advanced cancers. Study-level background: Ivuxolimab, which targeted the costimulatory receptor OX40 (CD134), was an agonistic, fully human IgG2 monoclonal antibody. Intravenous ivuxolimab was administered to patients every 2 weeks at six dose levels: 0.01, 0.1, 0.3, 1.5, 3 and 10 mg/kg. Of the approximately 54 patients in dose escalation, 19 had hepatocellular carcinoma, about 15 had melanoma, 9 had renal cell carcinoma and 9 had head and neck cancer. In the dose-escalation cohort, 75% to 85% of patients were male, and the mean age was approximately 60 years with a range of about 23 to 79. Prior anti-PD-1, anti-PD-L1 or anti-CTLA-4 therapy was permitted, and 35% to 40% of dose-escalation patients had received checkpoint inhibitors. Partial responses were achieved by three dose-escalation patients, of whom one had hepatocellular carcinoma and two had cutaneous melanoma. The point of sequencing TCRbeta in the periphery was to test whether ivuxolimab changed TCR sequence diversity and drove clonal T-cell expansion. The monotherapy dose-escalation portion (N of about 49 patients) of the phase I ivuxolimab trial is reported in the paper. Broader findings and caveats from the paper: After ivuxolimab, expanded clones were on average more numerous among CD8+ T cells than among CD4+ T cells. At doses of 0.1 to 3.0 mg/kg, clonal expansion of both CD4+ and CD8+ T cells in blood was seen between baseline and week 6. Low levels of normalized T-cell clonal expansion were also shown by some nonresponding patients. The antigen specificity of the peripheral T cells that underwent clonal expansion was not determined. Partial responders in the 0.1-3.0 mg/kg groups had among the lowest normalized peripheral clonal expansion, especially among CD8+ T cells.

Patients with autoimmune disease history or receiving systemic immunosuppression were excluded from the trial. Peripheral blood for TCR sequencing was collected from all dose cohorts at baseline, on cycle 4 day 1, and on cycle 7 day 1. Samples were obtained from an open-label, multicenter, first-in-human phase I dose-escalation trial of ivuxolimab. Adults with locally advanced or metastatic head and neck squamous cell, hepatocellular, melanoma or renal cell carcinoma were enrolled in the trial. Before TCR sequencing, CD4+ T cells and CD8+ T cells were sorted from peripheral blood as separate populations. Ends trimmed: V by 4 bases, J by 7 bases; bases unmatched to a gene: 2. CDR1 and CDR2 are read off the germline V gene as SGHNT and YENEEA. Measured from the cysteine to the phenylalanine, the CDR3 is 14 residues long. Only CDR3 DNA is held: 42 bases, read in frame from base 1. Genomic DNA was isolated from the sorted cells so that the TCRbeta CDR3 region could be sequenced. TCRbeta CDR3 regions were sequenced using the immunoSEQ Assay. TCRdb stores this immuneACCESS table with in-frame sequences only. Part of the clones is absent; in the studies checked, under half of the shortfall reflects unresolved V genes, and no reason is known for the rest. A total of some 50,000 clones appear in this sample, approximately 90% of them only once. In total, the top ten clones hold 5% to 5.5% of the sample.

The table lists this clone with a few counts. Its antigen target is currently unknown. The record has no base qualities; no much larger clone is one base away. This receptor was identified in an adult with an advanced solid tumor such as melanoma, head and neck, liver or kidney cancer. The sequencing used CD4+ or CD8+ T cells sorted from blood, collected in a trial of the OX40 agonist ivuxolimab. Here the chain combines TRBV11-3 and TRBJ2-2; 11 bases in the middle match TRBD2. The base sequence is TGTGCCAGCAGCTCGCTAGCGGGAGGCGGGGAGCTGTTTTTT. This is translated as CASSSLAGGGELFF.